The 16 T cell receptor beta chains below come from one sample, sequenced in a study of OX40 agonist ivuxolimab in advanced cancers. The protocol was immunoSEQ multiplex PCR, while the TCRdb copy is restricted to in-frame clones and leaves out a portion. The sample consists of around 62,000 clones, 70% to 80% of them appearing once. Sequences were derived from CD4+ or CD8+ T cells sorted from blood, sampled in a trial of the OX40 agonist ivuxolimab. The receptors derive from an adult with an advanced solid tumor such as melanoma, head and neck, liver or kidney cancer.

This clone appeared once. The CDR3 sequence is CAWSVGRGRSYEQYF. CDR3 bases: TGTGCCTGGAGCGTAGGCCGGGGGAGATCTTACGAGCAGTACTTC. The rearrangement joins TRBV30 to TRBJ2-7, with D perhaps TRBD2 (6 bases). The CDR3 is 15 residues long. The V gene's germline CDR1 is GTSNPN and CDR2 SVGIG (reference sequence). Trimming cost V 3 bases and J 4 bases, with 19 bases left between them.

The J gene is TRBJ2-3, the V gene TRBV11-3, with TRBD2 matching 10 bases. The CDR3 is 16 residues long. V shed 3 bases and J 0 bases; nucleotides not matched to a gene: 3. Germline V gene lookup returns CDR1 SGHNT and CDR2 YENEEA. Here the CDR3 reads CASSLGLAISTDTQYF. The CDR3 coding sequence is TGTGCCAGCAGCTTGGGACTAGCGATTAGCACAGATACGCAGTATTTT.

The chain is built from TRBV18 and TRBJ1-1, with D maybe TRBD1 (5 bases). Germline V gives CDR1 KGHSH, CDR2 LQKENI. There are 18 residues in the CDR3. V was shortened by 1 base and J by 1 base, with 19 bases between the two germline ends. This CDR3 is CASSPRLVGPQGNTEAFF. CDR3 DNA sequence: TGTGCCAGCTCACCACGATTGGTGGGCCCCCAGGGGAACACTGAAGCTTTCTTT.

The rearrangement links TRBV28 to TRBJ1-1; D gene ambiguous. This CDR3 region has 15 residues. The germline gives CDR1 MDHEN, CDR2 SYDVKM. V was pared by 2 bases and J by 3 bases, with 13 bases between. CDR3 amino acids: CASSLATAQDTEAFF. CDR3 DNA sequence: TGTGCCAGCAGTTTAGCAACAGCCCAAGACACTGAAGCTTTCTTT.

The chain is built from TRBV30 and TRBJ1-1, with TRBD1 as a possible D gene (5 bases). CDR1 is GTSNPN, CDR2 SVGIG, per germline (reference sequence). Trimming took 0 bases from V and 3 from J, leaving 17 bases between them. The CDR3 is 16 amino acids. This CDR3 reads CAWSVLKLGVDTEAFF. The CDR3 DNA sequence: TGTGCCTGGAGTGTACTGAAATTGGGGGTGGACACTGAAGCTTTCTTT.

The table lists this clone with a few counts. This rearrangement joins TRBV2 to TRBJ2-1; D is undetermined. The germline V and J ends were trimmed by 6 bases and 1 base, with 13 bases remaining between them. In germline, CDR1 is SNHLY, CDR2 FYNNEI. The CDR3 spans 15 residues. This CDR3 reads CASRYTEISYNEQFF. In nucleotides, the CDR3 is TGTGCCAGCAGGTACACAGAAATATCCTACAATGAGCAGTTCTTC.

The rearrangement joins TRBV5-4 to TRBJ2-5, with 9 bases fitting TRBD1. Germline loops: CDR1 SGHNT, CDR2 YYREEE (reference sequence). This CDR3 comprises 14 residues. V lost 4 bases and J lost 5; bases outside the gene matches: 6. The CDR3 nucleotides read TGTGCCAGCAGCACCGGGACAGGGTTGGAGACCCAGTACTTC. Translated, it gives CASSTGTGLETQYF.

This chain links TRBV9 with TRBJ2-1; 7 positions match TRBD2. The CDR3 is made up of 15 amino acids. The V and J ends lost 0 bases and 2 bases, in that order; junction bases with no gene match: 2. Germline V lookup: CDR1 SGDLS, CDR2 YYNGEE. The CDR3 protein is CASSVGGGAYNEQFF. CDR3 coding DNA: TGTGCCAGCAGCGTAGGTGGGGGGGCCTACAATGAGCAGTTCTTC.

This clone was seen more than once but under ten times. V and J are TRBV5-1 and TRBJ2-7; D is perhaps TRBD1 or TRBD2 (5 bases each). V shed 7 bases and J shed 0 bases, with 14 bases lying between them. Germline loops: CDR1 SGHRS, CDR2 YFSETQ. The CDR3 is 14 residues long. CDR3 protein: CASRKGTASYEQYF. The DNA of the CDR3 is TGCGCCAGCCGAAAGGGGACCGCCTCCTACGAGCAGTACTTC.

The J gene is TRBJ1-3, the V gene TRBV14; D call uncertain. V was cut by 1 base and J by 12 bases, with 7 bases left in between. Germline CDR1 SGHDN, CDR2 FVKESK. This CDR3 region has 11 residues. The CDR3 sequence: CASSQATNIYF. CDR3 nucleotides: TGTGCCAGCAGCCAAGCTACGAACATATATTTT.

V is TRBV7-9 and J is TRBJ1-5, with 7 bases aligning to TRBD1. V lost 8 bases, J lost 7 bases, and 14 bases stayed unmatched. The CDR3 consists of 15 residues. CDR1 is SEHNR, CDR2 FQNEAQ, per germline (reference sequence). CDR3 protein: CASAPQGEMGQPQHF. The CDR3 nucleotides are TGTGCCAGCGCTCCTCAGGGGGAGATGGGCCAGCCCCAGCATTTT.

A few counts support this clone. V gene TRBV5-1 combines with J gene TRBJ1-2, with TRBD1 matching over 7 bases. The V and J ends lost 3 bases and 4 bases, in that order; junction bases with no gene match: 12. Per the germline V gene, CDR1 is SGHRS and CDR2 is YFSETQ. The CDR3 is 16 residues long. The CDR3 coding sequence is TGCGCCAGCAGCTCGGAACTCGGCCAGGGGGGCTATGGCTACACCTTC. Protein product: CASSSELGQGGYGYTF.

The rearrangement uses TRBV15 and TRBJ1-2; perhaps TRBD1 as D (5 bases). Trimming left V 0 bases short and J 5 bases short, with 10 bases between. CDR1 is LNHNV and CDR2 is YYDKDF in the germline V gene (reference sequence). The CDR3 totals 14 residues. CDR3 DNA sequence: TGTGCCACCAGCAGAGATCGCGCAGGGTATGGCTACACCTTC. It is translated as CATSRDRAGYGYTF.

This clone was seen a handful of times. J is TRBJ1-5 and V is TRBV28; a possible D gene is TRBD1 (5 bases). Germline V gene lookup returns CDR1 MDHEN and CDR2 SYDVKM. CDR3 length equals 16 residues. The ends were cut back, 5 bases at V and 1 base at J, with 15 bases in the middle. The CDR3 DNA is TGTGCCAGCAGTCCCCGGCAGGGAGTGAGCAATCAGCCCCAGCATTTT. Its translation: CASSPRQGVSNQPQHF.

The gene calls are TRBV18 and TRBJ2-1, with D hard to call. This CDR3 contains 14 residues. The V gene's germline CDR1 is KGHSH and CDR2 LQKENI. Trimming shortened V by 1 base and J by 5 bases, and 9 bases separated the two germline ends. The CDR3 nucleotides are TGTGCCAGCTCACCACTCCCAAAAAACAATGAGCAGTTCTTC. Its translation is CASSPLPKNNEQFF.

There are a few counts of this clone. The V call is TRBV13, the J call TRBJ1-1; no clear D gene. V gave up 0 bases and J gave up 11 bases, with 7 bases separating them. The CDR3 consists of 11 residues. CDR1 and CDR2 from the germline V gene are PRHDT and FYEKMQ (reference sequence). The CDR3 nucleotides read TGTGCCAGCAGCTTAGGCGTTGTTGCTTTCTTT. Translation gives CASSLGVVAFF.